Here is one T cell receptor (beta chain) with its context. This clonotype was observed a few times. Its cognate antigen has yet to be identified. Base qualities are missing; no much larger clone stands one base away. The data derive from a study of CD8 T cells in ankylosing spondylitis (dated by TCRdb to the late 2010s). Regarding the complete study: To find TCR variants linked to disease, the study profiled T cell receptor beta repertoires in ankylosing spondylitis patients and healthy donors. The whole study cohort included some 100 healthy donors and over 20 ankylosing spondylitis patients. Peripheral blood was sampled, and synovial fluid was additionally collected from ankylosing spondylitis patients. Overall study results and their limits: A TCR beta motif made up of 7 to 9 highly homologous amino acid variants appeared to be characteristic of blood from ankylosing spondylitis patients. The disease-linked clones had a CD8+ phenotype and were found at relatively low frequencies in peripheral blood. Some of the motif variants had been reported before in the synovial fluid and blood of reactive arthritis patients, a finding that suggests common disease-initiation mechanisms. The disease-linked clones were reported to be significantly enriched in matched synovial fluid samples from ankylosing spondylitis patients.

The CDR3 sequence holds 16 residues, the cysteine and phenylalanine included. Of the read, only the CDR3 DNA is kept; its 48 bases are in frame from base 1. CDR1 SQVTM and CDR2 ANQGSEA were looked up in the germline V gene. Relative to germline, V is 1 base shorter and J is 2 bases shorter, with 18 bases between their ends. The instrument was an Illumina HiSeq 2500. Quantitative 5'-RACE with molecular barcodes was used to prepare TCR beta libraries. The study's processing was this. To identify disease-linked TCR variants, a new computational method was used, one built on a probabilistic model of VDJ rearrangement. TCRdb trimmed the raw reads at Q25, called clones with MiXCR and kept productive beta chains. When rows share a CDR3 protein, they turn into one entry using the most common DNA and genes. TCRdb, not the authors, supplied the V and J calls. This sample holds some 270,000 distinct CDR3 sequences; 15% to 20% were observed only once. The leading ten clones occupy under 40% of the sample.

The sequenced sample was blood, either unsorted or a sorted T cell fraction (not recorded which). The rearranged chain carries TRBV29-1 and TRBJ2-7; confidence is insufficient to name the D gene. The source is a male donor with ankylosing spondylitis or in good health (not recorded which). The DNA is as follows: TGCAGCGTTGAAGGGATAGGGTACTTAGAAACCTACGAGCAGTACTTC. It encodes CSVEGIGYLETYEQYF.